Following are 6 T cell receptor beta chains from one sample sequenced in a study of beta chain features in type 1 diabetes. Expressed TCRB transcripts were sequenced because the isolated RNA had all been reverse transcribed beforehand. Libraries were prepared by immunoSEQ multiplex PCR; TCRdb keeps only in-frame clonotypes and omits some of them. The profile shows approximately 470,000 clones, roughly 30% of them singletons. Sequencing was carried out using naive CD4+ T cells from blood. Receptor source: a man in his late teens or twenties in good health.

The chain is built from TRBV27 and TRBJ2-7; 7 positions match TRBD2. The trim removed 3 bases at V and 5 bases at J, leaving 16 bases unmatched. The CDR3 length is 17 residues. Germline CDR1 and CDR2: MNHEY and SMNVEV (reference sequence). The CDR3 DNA follows: TGTGCCAGCAGTTTCATCCAATATGAGGCGGGAGCGGACGAGCAGTACTTC. This sequence encodes CASSFIQYEAGADEQYF.

The chain joins TRBV5-1 to TRBJ2-7; D might be TRBD1 or TRBD2, each matching 6 bases. Germline V gives CDR1 SGHRS, CDR2 YFSETQ. The CDR3 is 15 amino acids. Trimming left V 1 base short and J 2 bases short, with 13 bases between. CDR3 coding DNA: TGCGCCAGCAGCTTGAGGGGGATAGCGGCCTACGAGCAGTACTTC. Translating gives CASSLRGIAAYEQYF.

The chain employs TRBV29-1 and TRBJ1-2, with 10 bases lining up with TRBD1. Losses at the gene ends were 6 bases for V and 5 bases for J; bases not matched to a gene: 3. The germline V gene encodes CDR1 SQVTM and CDR2 ANQGSEA. The CDR3 totals 12 residues. CDR3 in DNA: TGCAGCGTCGCGGGACAGGGGTATGGCTACACCTTC. Encoded protein: CSVAGQGYGYTF.

The chain couples TRBV15 to TRBJ2-1; a weak D match, TRBD1 (5 bases). Trimming took off 4 bases at V and 4 bases at J, with 11 bases between the two ends. The length of the CDR3 is 14 residues. Germline CDR1 reads LNHNV; CDR2 reads YYDKDF (reference sequence). CDR3 DNA: TGTGCCACCAGCACCGGACGGACATACAATGAGCAGTTCTTC. Translated: CATSTGRTYNEQFF. Full variable domain (outside the CDR3, taken from reference TRBV15 and TRBJ2-1): DAMVIQNPRYQVTQFGKPVTLSCSQTLNHNVMYWYQQKSSQAPKLLFHYYDKDFNNEADTPDNFQSRRPNTSFCFLDIRSPGLGDTAMYLCATSTGRTYNEQFFGPGTRLTVL.

The chain recombines TRBV4-1 with TRBJ2-1; D is unclear. CDR1 is MGHRA, CDR2 YSYEKL, per germline. This CDR3 spans 12 amino acids. V lost 5 bases and J 8 bases, leaving 10 bases between the germline ends. CDR3 in DNA: TGCGCCAGCAGCAAATCTATCCATGAGCAGTTCTTC. Translated: CASSKSIHEQFF.

The chain couples TRBV29-1 to TRBJ2-7; 8 bases are a match to TRBD1. Trimming at V came to 2 bases and at J to 7 bases, leaving 4 bases not matched to a gene. Germline CDR1 reads SQVTM; CDR2 reads ANQGSEA. The CDR3 consists of 12 residues. As DNA, the CDR3 is TGCAGCGTTGAACAGGGGGCGGGTGAGCAGTACTTC. It yields the protein CSVEQGAGEQYF.